This entry features one T cell receptor beta chain sequence. Its cognate antigen is unknown. This entry comes from a study of Ad26.COV2.S vaccination and SARS-CoV-2 variants. The wider study: Each vaccinee took Ad26.COV2.S intramuscularly, once or twice 56 days apart.

Treatment: roughly 19 received Ad26.COV2.S at low or high dose, single or two shots; several received placebo; per-sample allocation not given. Samples analyzed were those drawn on day 63 after the first vaccine or placebo injection. Boston provided a donor who was an adult aged 18-55 years. General study findings and limits: Whether participants received vaccine or placebo, their non-spike TCR breadth was similar. Total T cell responses may have been underestimated by the TCR breadth and depth analyses.

Assay used: immunoSEQ multiplex PCR; TCRdb lists only in-frame clones, some missing. The repertoire includes roughly 420,000 clones, roughly 88% of them detected once, and around 3.6% sits in the top ten. Sequenced material: peripheral blood, taken in a trial of Ad26.COV2.S vaccine versus placebo. This clonotype was sampled from a person between 18 and 60 years old who received the Ad26.COV2.S COVID-19 vaccine or a placebo.

CDR3 in amino acids: CASSYGQYYEQYF. CDR3 sequence (DNA): TGTGCCAGCAGTTATGGGCAGTACTACGAGCAGTACTTC. The chain couples TRBV6-5 to TRBJ2-7; D not resolved. Trimming removed 3 bases at V and 3 bases at J, with 9 bases between. CDR1 is MNHEY, CDR2 SVGAGI, per germline. The CDR3 is made up of 13 amino acids.